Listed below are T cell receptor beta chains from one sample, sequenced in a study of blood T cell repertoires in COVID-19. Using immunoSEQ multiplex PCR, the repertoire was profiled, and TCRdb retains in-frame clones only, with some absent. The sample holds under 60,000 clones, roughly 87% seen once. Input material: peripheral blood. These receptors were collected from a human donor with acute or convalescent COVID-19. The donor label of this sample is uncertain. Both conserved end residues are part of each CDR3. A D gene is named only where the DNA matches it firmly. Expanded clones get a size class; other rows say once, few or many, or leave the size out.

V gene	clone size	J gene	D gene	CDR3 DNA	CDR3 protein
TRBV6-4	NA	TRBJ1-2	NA	TGTGCCAGCAGTGACGGGAGCAGTTCTTATGGCTACACCTTC	CASSDGSSSYGYTF
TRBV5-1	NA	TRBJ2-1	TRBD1	TGCGCCAGCAACGGGCAGGGGGCCTACAATGAGCAGTTCTTC	CASNGQGAYNEQFF
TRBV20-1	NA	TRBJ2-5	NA	TGCAGTGCCATAGGCGGGGAGACCCAGTACTTC	CSAIGGETQYF
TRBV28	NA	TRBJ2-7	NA	TGTGCCAGCAGTTTAATGGGTAGCGCGACCTACGAGCAGTACTTC	CASSLMGSATYEQYF
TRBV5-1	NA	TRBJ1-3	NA	TGCGCCAGCAGCCTGGATGGCCTACGTACCAGGGACACCATATATTTT	CASSLDGLRTRDTIYF
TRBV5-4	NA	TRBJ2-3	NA	TGTGCCAGCAAGCGAGAAACTAGCACAGATACGCAGTATTTT	CASKRETSTDTQYF
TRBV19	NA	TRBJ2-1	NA	TGTGCCAGTAGTATTGGGACTGGACCGTACAATGAGCAGTTCTTC	CASSIGTGPYNEQFF
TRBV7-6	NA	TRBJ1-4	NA	TGTGCCAGCAGCTTAGCGGGTTATAGGGGCGGTGAAAAACTGTTTTTT	CASSLAGYRGGEKLFF
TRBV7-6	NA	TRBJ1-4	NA	TGTGCCAGCAGCCTCGGGGGGGGACACAGCCCGGAAAAACTGTTTTTT	CASSLGGGHSPEKLFF
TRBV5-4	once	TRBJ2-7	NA	TGTGCCAGCAGCTTGTGGGATGCGGGAAATGAGGAGCAGTACTTC	CASSLWDAGNEEQYF
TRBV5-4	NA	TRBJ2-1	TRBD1	TGTGCCAGCAGCCGACCCGGGACAGGGGCTATCAATGAGCAGTTCTTC	CASSRPGTGAINEQFF
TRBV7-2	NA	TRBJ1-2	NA	TGTGCCAGCAGCTTAGATCAGAACTATGGCTACACCTTC	CASSLDQNYGYTF
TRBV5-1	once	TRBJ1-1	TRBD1	TGCGCCAGCAGCTTGGGTACAGGGGCGGGCACTGAAGCTTTCTTT	CASSLGTGAGTEAFF
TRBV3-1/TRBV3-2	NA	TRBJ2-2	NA	TGTGCCAGCAGCCAAGTACCCGTGTCGGGAGCGGTCACCGGGGAGCTGTTTTTT	CASSQVPVSGAVTGELFF
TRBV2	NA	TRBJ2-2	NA	TGTGCCAGCATCAGGGTTAGAAACGGGGAGCTGTTTTTT	CASIRVRNGELFF
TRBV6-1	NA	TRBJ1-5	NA	TGTGCCAGCAGTGAATCAGGGTCTCATAGCAATCAGCCCCAGCATTTT	CASSESGSHSNQPQHF
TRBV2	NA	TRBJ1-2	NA	TGTGCCAGCAGAGATCAAGCAAACTATGGCTACACCTTC	CASRDQANYGYTF
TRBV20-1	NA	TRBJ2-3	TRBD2	TGCAGTGCTAGTCCTAGCGGGACCCGGGGTCCAGATACGCAGTATTTT	CSASPSGTRGPDTQYF
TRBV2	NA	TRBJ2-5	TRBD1	TGTGCCAGCAGTGATTCCGGGACAGGGGGCTTGATGTACCAAGAGACCCAGTACTTC	CASSDSGTGGLMYQETQYF
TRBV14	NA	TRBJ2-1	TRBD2	TGTGCCAGCAGCCAAGATCCCCGTGGGCTAGCGGGAGTACGAGCTAGGGAGCAGTTCTTC	CASSQDPRGLAGVRAREQFF
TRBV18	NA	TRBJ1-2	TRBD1	TGTGCCAGCTCACTGGACAGGGGGGGCTATGGCTACACCTTC	CASSLDRGGYGYTF
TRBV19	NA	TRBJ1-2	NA	TGTGCCAGTAGTATGGGAGAGCTCTATGGCTACACCTTC	CASSMGELYGYTF
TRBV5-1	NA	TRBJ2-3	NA	TGCGCCAGCAGCCGTAGCGGTCTAGGCACAGATACGCAGTATTTT	CASSRSGLGTDTQYF
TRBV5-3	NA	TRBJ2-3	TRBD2	TGTGCCAGAAGCCGGACTAGCGGGGAAGATACGCAGTATTTT	CARSRTSGEDTQYF
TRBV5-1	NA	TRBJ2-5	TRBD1	TGCGCCAGCAGCTGGACAGGGAGGATAAGGCAAGAGACCCAGTACTTC	CASSWTGRIRQETQYF
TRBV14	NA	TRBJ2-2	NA	TGTGCCAGCAGCCAACTCAGGGGAGAGGGCACCGGGGAGCTGTTTTTT	CASSQLRGEGTGELFF
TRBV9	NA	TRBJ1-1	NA	TGTGCCAGCAGCGTAGCGTGGGGGCAAGCTTTCTTT	CASSVAWGQAFF
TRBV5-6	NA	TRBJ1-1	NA	TGTGCCAGCAGCTGGGGACTGCCGAACACTGAAGCTTTCTTT	CASSWGLPNTEAFF